A selection of T cell receptor beta chains follows, all from one sample in a study of T cells in Graves' hyperthyroidism and ophthalmopathy. One entry per CDR3 protein results from TCRdb running MiXCR on the multiplex PCR reads. The sample lists under 750,000 distinct CDR3 sequences, approximately 19% occurring once. The sample consisted of blood. These receptors all stem from a woman in her 50s with Graves' hyperthyroidism that later progressed to Graves' ophthalmopathy. CDR3s include the opening cysteine and the closing phenylalanine or tryptophan. D genes are given only for firm matches. Size tells how often a clone was seen (once, few, many) or the class of an expanded clone, and some rows leave it out.

J | length | D | size | V | DNA | CDR3
TRBJ2-7 | 15 | TRBD1 | many | TRBV9 | TGTGCCAGCAGCGTAGAGGACAGGGGAGTCTACGAGCAGTACTTC | CASSVEDRGVYEQYF
TRBJ2-7 | 16 | TRBD1 | few | TRBV25-1 | TGTGCCAGCAGTGACGAGGACAGGGGACGGTCCTACGAGCAGTACTTC | CASSDEDRGRSYEQYF
TRBJ2-7 | 14 | . | . | TRBV30 | TGTGCCTGGAGTGTCGAGGGTTCCTCCTACGAGCAGTACTTC | CAWSVEGSSYEQYF
TRBJ1-1 | 16 | . | many | TRBV5-4 | TGTGCCAGCAGCTTGGGACGTAGAGAGCCGAACACTGAAGCTTTCTTT | CASSLGRREPNTEAFF
TRBJ2-3 | 11 | . | many | TRBV11-2 | TGTGCCAGCAGCGTCGAAGATACGCAGTATTTT | CASSVEDTQYF
TRBJ1-1 | 14 | . | few | TRBV7-9 | TGTGCCAGCAGCATGAACGTGGGCAGCACTGAAGCTTTCTTT | CASSMNVGSTEAFF
TRBJ1-2 | 15 | . | many | TRBV7-3 | TGTGCCAGCAGCCTCCAAGTGGGGGGCCGCTATGGCTACACCTTC | CASSLQVGGRYGYTF
TRBJ1-2 | 11 | . | many | TRBV2 | TGTGCCAGCAGTGACAAGTATGGCTACACCTTC | CASSDKYGYTF
TRBJ1-6 | 15 | . | many | TRBV3-1 | TGTGCCAGCAGCCAAAGGCGGGGGCAAGGTTCACCCCTCCACTTT | CASSQRRGQGSPLHF
TRBJ1-6 | 16 | . | . | TRBV12-3/TRBV12-4 | TGTGCCAGCAGCGTAGGGGGGGGGGCCTATAATTCACCCCTCCACTTT | CASSVGGGAYNSPLHF
TRBJ2-1 | 16 | . | few | TRBV7-6 | TGTGCCAGCAGCTTATGGGCGCAGAGCTCCTACAATGAGCAGTTCTTC | CASSLWAQSSYNEQFF
TRBJ2-6 | 16 | . | . | TRBV29-1 | TGCAGCGTTGTTACCTGGGGATTCGCTGGGGCCAACGTCCTGACTTTC | CSVVTWGFAGANVLTF
TRBJ2-2 | 16 | TRBD1 | few | TRBV5-1 | TGCGCCAGCAGCATCCGGACAGGGGGCAGCACCGGGGAGCTGTTTTTT | CASSIRTGGSTGELFF
TRBJ1-6 | 16 | TRBD1 | . | TRBV5-1 | TGCGCCAGCAGCTTGGGGTTCGGACAGGGAGGATCACCCCTCCACTTT | CASSLGFGQGGSPLHF
TRBJ2-7 | 17 | . | . | TRBV6-2/TRBV6-3 | TGTGCCAGCAGTTACTCGAAGACAGGCTACCTTTGGGGCGAGCAGTACTTC | CASSYSKTGYLWGEQYF
TRBJ1-1 | 13 | TRBD1 | many | TRBV12-3/TRBV12-4 | TGTGCCAGCAGAGGACAGGGTGGAACTGAAGCTTTCTTT | CASRGQGGTEAFF
TRBJ2-2 | 14 | . | many | TRBV2 | TGTGCCACCGGTAGCCCCGCGAACACCGGGGAGCTGTTTTTT | CATGSPANTGELFF
TRBJ2-1 | 16 | TRBD2 | few | TRBV9 | TGTGCCAGCAGCGTAGCTCTGGCGGGGGGGTATGATGAGCAGTTCTTC | CASSVALAGGYDEQFF